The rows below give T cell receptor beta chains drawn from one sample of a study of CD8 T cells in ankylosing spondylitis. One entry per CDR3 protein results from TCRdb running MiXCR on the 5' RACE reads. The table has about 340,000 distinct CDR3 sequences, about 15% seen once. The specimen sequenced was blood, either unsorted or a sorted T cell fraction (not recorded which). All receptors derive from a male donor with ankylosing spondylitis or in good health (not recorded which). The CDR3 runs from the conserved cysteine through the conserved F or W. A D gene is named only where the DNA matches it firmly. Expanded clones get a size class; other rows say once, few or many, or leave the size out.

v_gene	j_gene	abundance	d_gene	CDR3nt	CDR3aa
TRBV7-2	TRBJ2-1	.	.	TGTGCCAGCAGTCCTAGTTTAAATGAGCAGTTCTTC	CASSPSLNEQFF
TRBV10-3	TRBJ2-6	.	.	TGTGCCATCAGTGAATCCCACGACAGTCTAGAAAACTCTGGGGCCAACGTCCTGACTTTC	CAISESHDSLENSGANVLTF
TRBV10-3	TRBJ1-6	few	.	TGTGCCATCAGTGGCCTTCCGCCCAATTCACCCCTCCACTTT	CAISGLPPNSPLHF
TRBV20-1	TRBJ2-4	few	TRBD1	TGCAGTGCTGGGGACAGTTTCCTAAACATTCAGTACTTC	CSAGDSFLNIQYF
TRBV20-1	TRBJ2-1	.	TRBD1	TGCAGTGCCACCGGGTGGACAGGGGGCAGTGAGCAGTTCTTC	CSATGWTGGSEQFF
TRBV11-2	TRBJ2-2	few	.	TGTGCCAGCAGCCGGTTGCCCTTCACCGGGGAGCTGTTTTTT	CASSRLPFTGELFF
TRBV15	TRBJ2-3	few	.	TGTGCCACCAGCAGAGATGAGGGGCCGCAGTATTTT	CATSRDEGPQYF
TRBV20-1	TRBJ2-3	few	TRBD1	TGCAGTGCTGCAGGGGGCTTGGCAGATACGCAGTATTTT	CSAAGGLADTQYF
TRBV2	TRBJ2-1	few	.	TGTGCCAGCAGAGCTATTTTAACCCGAGCCTACAATGAGCAGTTCTTC	CASRAILTRAYNEQFF
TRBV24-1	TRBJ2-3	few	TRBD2	TGTGCCACCAGTGACCCGGGACTAGGCGGGGGTACGCAGTATTTT	CATSDPGLGGGTQYF
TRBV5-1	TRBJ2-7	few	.	TGCGCCAGCAGCTGGGGGACGGGCACCTACGAGCAGTACTTC	CASSWGTGTYEQYF
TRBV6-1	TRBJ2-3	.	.	TGTGCCAGCAGTGAAAGGGCAGATACGCAGTATTTT	CASSERADTQYF
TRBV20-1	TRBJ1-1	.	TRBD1	TGCAGTGCCGACCCCAGGGGGGGGGAAGCTTTCTTT	CSADPRGGEAFF
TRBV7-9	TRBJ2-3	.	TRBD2	TGTGCCAGCAGCTTAGTCGGTAGCGGGACCGGCACAGATACGCAGTATTTT	CASSLVGSGTGTDTQYF
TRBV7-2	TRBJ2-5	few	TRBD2	TGTGCCAGCAGCTTAATGGGGGGGGGAGAGACCCAGTACTTC	CASSLMGGGETQYF
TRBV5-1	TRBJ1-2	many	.	TGCGCCAGCAGCTTGGAGATGGGGGTTTATGGCTACACCTTC	CASSLEMGVYGYTF
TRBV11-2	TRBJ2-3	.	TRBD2	TGTGCCAGCAGCTTTCCGACCGGGACTAGCGGGAGAGGTCCAGATACGCAGTATTTT	CASSFPTGTSGRGPDTQYF
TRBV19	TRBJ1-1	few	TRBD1	TGTGCCAGTAGTATAGATCTGACAGGGGACACTGAAGCTTTCTTT	CASSIDLTGDTEAFF
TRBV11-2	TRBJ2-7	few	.	TGTGCCAGCAGCTCAACCTTAAACGAGCAGTACTTC	CASSSTLNEQYF
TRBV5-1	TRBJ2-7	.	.	TGCGCCAGCAGCCGGACTAACCTACTCTCCTACGAGCAGTACTTC	CASSRTNLLSYEQYF
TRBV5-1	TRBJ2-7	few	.	TGCGCCAGCAGCCCGGGTCCGGATTCCTACGAGCAGTACTTC	CASSPGPDSYEQYF
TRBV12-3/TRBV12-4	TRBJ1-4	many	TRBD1	TGTGCCAGCAGTCCCGGGACAGGGCATGAAAAACTGTTTTTT	CASSPGTGHEKLFF
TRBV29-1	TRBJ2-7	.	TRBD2	TGCAGCGTTTCCGGGACTAGCGCAAGCTCCTACGAGCAGTACTTC	CSVSGTSASSYEQYF
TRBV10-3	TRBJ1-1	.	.	TGTGCCATCAGTGAGTCCCCGACAGGATTGAACACTGAAGCTTTCTTT	CAISESPTGLNTEAFF
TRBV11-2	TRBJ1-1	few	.	TGTGCCAGCAGCCGACATGAAGGGGTAAACACTGAAGCTTTCTTT	CASSRHEGVNTEAFF
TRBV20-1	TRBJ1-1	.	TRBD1	TGCAGTGCTTGGACAGGGACCACTGAAGCTTTCTTT	CSAWTGTTEAFF
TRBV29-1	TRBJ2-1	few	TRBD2	TGCAGCGTTGCCCTCAGCGGGAGGGTCCTCCCCAATGAGCAGTTCTTC	CSVALSGRVLPNEQFF
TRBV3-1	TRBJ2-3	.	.	TGTGCCAGCAGCCCGGGACGGCGCAAAGATACGCAGTATTTT	CASSPGRRKDTQYF
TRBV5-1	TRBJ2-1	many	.	TGCGCCAGCAGCTTGGAAGGTGGAGGTGGTGAGCAGTTCTTC	CASSLEGGGGEQFF
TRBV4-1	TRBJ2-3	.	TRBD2	TGCGCCAGCAGCCAACCCACCAAGCGGGGGAGCACAGATACGCAGTATTTT	CASSQPTKRGSTDTQYF
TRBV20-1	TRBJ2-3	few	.	TGCAGTGCTAGACGGTTGACAGATACGCAGTATTTT	CSARRLTDTQYF
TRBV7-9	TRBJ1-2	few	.	TGTGCCAGCAGCTCGTGGACGGACTATGGCTACACCTTC	CASSSWTDYGYTF
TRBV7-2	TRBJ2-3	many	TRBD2	TGTGCCAGCAGCTTGTGGGGGGGAAGCACAGATACGCAGTATTTT	CASSLWGGSTDTQYF
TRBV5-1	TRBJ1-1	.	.	TGCGCCTTGTCTCCGTACCGAGGCAACACTGAAGCTTTCTTT	CALSPYRGNTEAFF
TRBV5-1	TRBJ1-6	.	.	TGCGCCAGCAGCTTGGATAGACAGCCTTCACCCCTCCACTTT	CASSLDRQPSPLHF
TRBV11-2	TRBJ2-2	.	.	TGTGCCAGCAGCTTAGGGGGGGCCCCCGGGGAGCTGTTTTTT	CASSLGGAPGELFF
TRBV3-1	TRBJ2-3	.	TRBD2	TGTGCCAGCAGTGGGAGCGGGGGAGGAACAGATACGCAGTATTTT	CASSGSGGGTDTQYF
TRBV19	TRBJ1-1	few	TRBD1	TGTGCCACGAACAGGGGAGGGGACACTGAAGCTTTCTTT	CATNRGGDTEAFF
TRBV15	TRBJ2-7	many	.	TGTGCCACCAGCAGAGAAGCAGGTAAATCCTACGAGCAGTACTTC	CATSREAGKSYEQYF
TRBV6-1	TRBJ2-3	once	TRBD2	TGTGCCAGCAGTCCAACCGGGACTAGCAGCACAGATACGCAGTATTTT	CASSPTGTSSTDTQYF
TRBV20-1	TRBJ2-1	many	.	TGCAGTGCTAGAGATCCGACGGGAGCGGATGAGCAGTTCTTC	CSARDPTGADEQFF
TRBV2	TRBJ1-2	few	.	TGTGCCAGCAGTGTGTCAGGGATGGGTGGCTACACCTTC	CASSVSGMGGYTF
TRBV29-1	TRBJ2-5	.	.	TGCAGCGTTGTCTCAGCACAAGAGACCCAGTACTTC	CSVVSAQETQYF
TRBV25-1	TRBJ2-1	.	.	TGTGCCAGCAGTGCCCTGGGGGGAATCCAGAGCTCCTACAATGAGCAGTTCTTC	CASSALGGIQSSYNEQFF
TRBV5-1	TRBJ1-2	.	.	TGCGCCAGCAGCTTGAATAATCAAGGGGTAGCTAACTATGGCTACACCTTC	CASSLNNQGVANYGYTF
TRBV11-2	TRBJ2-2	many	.	TGTGCCAGCAGCTTACTAGAAGGGTCCGGGGAGCTGTTTTTT	CASSLLEGSGELFF
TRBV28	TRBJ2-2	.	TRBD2	TGTGCCAGCAGGACCACTAGCGGGAGAAGAAACACCGGGGAGCTGTTTTTT	CASRTTSGRRNTGELFF
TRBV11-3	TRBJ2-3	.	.	TGTGCCAGCAGCTTCGGGGTCCGAGACACAGATACGCAGTATTTT	CASSFGVRDTDTQYF
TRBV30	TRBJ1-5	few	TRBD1	TGTGCCTGGAGTGTGGGACAGACGAGCAATCAGCCCCAGCATTTT	CAWSVGQTSNQPQHF
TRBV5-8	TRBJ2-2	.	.	TGTGCCAGCAGCCGGTGGAGCGCGAACACCGGGGAGCTGTTTTTT	CASSRWSANTGELFF
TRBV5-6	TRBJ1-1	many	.	TGTGCCAGCAGCACACAGACGCCCATGGCTGAAGCTTTCTTT	CASSTQTPMAEAFF
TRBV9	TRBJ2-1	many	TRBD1	TGTGCCAGCAGCGTAGGACAGGGGACCTACAATGAGCAGTTCTTC	CASSVGQGTYNEQFF